The following is a TCR beta chain sequence with its context. Libraries were prepared by immunoSEQ multiplex PCR; TCRdb keeps only in-frame clonotypes and omits some of them. The sample has about 160,000 clones; roughly 95% are singletons. The record originates from a study of control samples from healthy donors and cancer patients. Sequenced sample: blood. This sequence originates from a woman in her 30s in good health.

The CDR3, as DNA: TGTGCCAGCGTCGAGGGAGGGGACACTGAAGCTTTCTTT. It encodes CASVEGGDTEAFF. The V gene is TRBV6-6, the J gene TRBJ1-1; the D gene is possibly TRBD1 (5 bases). Germline V lookup: CDR1 MNHNY, CDR2 SVGAGI (reference sequence). Trimming took 8 bases from V and 3 from J, leaving 13 bases between them. CDR3 length: 13 residues.